This T cell receptor (beta chain) is drawn from a study of Ad26.COV2.S vaccination and SARS-CoV-2 variants (TCRdb year 2021). With respect to the entire study: Donors in the vaccine arm were drawn from COV1001, a phase I-IIa trial of Ad26.COV2.S in healthy adults that was multicentre, randomized, double-blind and placebo-controlled. Ad26.COV2.S was administered intramuscularly at a dose of 5x10^10 or 1x10^11 viral particles, either as one shot or as two shots given 56 days apart. TCRbeta repertoire sequencing was used to assess the specificity and breadth of SARS-CoV-2-reactive T cell receptors after Ad26.COV2.S vaccination. Investigators did not know the trial group allocation while performing experiments and assessing outcomes. Trial participants were randomized into five groups of five, in which low-dose or high-dose Ad26.COV2.S was given once or twice, or placebo was given on both occasions. A total of 32 samples were included in the TCR-sequenced set, comprising roughly 19 Ad26.COV2.S vaccine recipients, 5 placebo recipients and 8 SARS-CoV-2 convalescent individuals.

The immunoSEQ Assay was used to sequence TCRbeta CDR3 regions. After extraction, genomic DNA underwent amplification by bias-controlled multiplex PCR, followed by high-throughput sequencing. The paper's processing steps were these. To quantify the absolute abundance of every unique TCRbeta CDR3 region, sequences were collapsed and filtered. T cell fraction was estimated by normalizing TCRbeta template counts to usable DNA, with usable DNA measured through amplification of reference genes found in all nucleated cells. Repertoire TCRs were annotated as SARS-CoV-2-specific by exact matching of V gene, CDR3 amino acid sequence and J gene to a known reactive TCR set. The reference SARS-CoV-2 TCR set came from MIRA and was filtered for enrichment in COVID-19-positive ImmuneCODE repertoires, removing public or cross-reactive TCRs. Based on the MIRA antigens, annotated TCRs were further analysed at the level of specific ORF or position within ORF. Depth was the summed frequency of annotated unique rearrangements, while breadth was defined as annotated unique rearrangements over total unique productive rearrangements. Two-sided Wilcoxon rank-sum tests were used to compare TCR breadth between groups. The table comes from immuneACCESS by way of TCRdb, which keeps in-frame sequences with V and J called. Part of the clones is missing from these tables; in studies checked, under half for an unresolved V gene and the rest for unknown reasons. That table is the source of V, J and clone size, and D and trimming were worked out from the DNA. The sample data list under 550,000 clones, and roughly 90% of these were observed just once. Jointly, the top ten make up 12% of the sample.

The treatment or condition tag for this specimen amounts to: 15 to 20 received Ad26.COV2.S at low or high dose, single or two shots; about five received placebo; per-sample allocation not given. Repertoires of vaccine and placebo recipients were sequenced from samples taken on day 63 after the first injection. Cohort 1b enrolled about 25 adults aged 18-55 years at a single site in Boston, USA, between 29 July and 7 August 2020. Ad26.COV2.S was a replication-incompetent adenovirus type 26 vector that expressed a prefusion-stabilized SARS-CoV-2 spike protein derived from the original Wuhan strain. Including cysteine and phenylalanine, the CDR3 has 15 amino acids. The retained sequence is limited to the CDR3, 45 bases, with the frame set at the first base. From a lookup of the germline V gene (reference sequence), CDR1 and CDR2 are LNHDA and SQIVND. Relative to germline, V is 6 bases shorter and J is 2 bases shorter, with 17 bases between their ends.

Paper-wide results and their limitations: According to the authors, total T cell responses may have been underestimated by the TCR breadth and depth analyses. Comparable non-spike TCR breadth was observed between vaccine and placebo recipients, consistent with only spike being contained in the vaccine. Substantial breadth of spike-specific CD8+ and CD4+ T cell responses was reported after vaccination. Spike-specific TCR breadth was higher in Ad26.COV2.S recipients than in placebo recipients (P = 0.0014). Comparing responses between vaccine doses or regimens was not something the study was powered to do.

Turning to this clone: Its binding antigen is unknown. There are no base qualities to consult, and no much larger clone falls within one base.

The source is a person between 18 and 65 years old who received the Ad26.COV2.S COVID-19 vaccine or a placebo. The chain was built from TRBV19 and TRBJ2-7; no D segment can be confidently identified. The source was peripheral blood, collected in a trial of Ad26.COV2.S vaccine versus placebo. The nucleotide sequence is given as TGTGCCAGTAGCTCCGGTATGGGGTCCCCCTACGAGCAGTACTTC. Translated, it reads CASSSGMGSPYEQYF.